This paragraph reports one TCR beta chain. This clonotype showed up many times. Its target antigen remains unknown. No base-level quality is on record; no much larger clone is a single base apart. The data were obtained in a study of blood T cells in healthy people across ages (dated by TCRdb to 2015 to 2017). With regard to the full study: In model experiments, template switching captured about one uniquely barcoded TCR beta cDNA molecule for every two T cells. Donors were grouped into four age groups: young (average approximately 15 years), middle-aged (39), aged (around 66) and long-lived (approximately 78). The study measured age-related changes in TCR beta repertoire diversity using deep sequencing normalized with unique cDNA molecular identifiers. Donors of different ages were randomly distributed across sequencing lanes to avoid experimental bias. The study analyzed two additional independent replicas of 1 million unique cDNA reads from the same blood draw for two donors, one aged 18 to 30 and one aged 80 or older.

Relative to germline, V is 1 base shorter and J is 4 bases shorter, with 7 bases between their ends. CDR1 SQVTM and CDR2 ANQGSEA are derived from the germline V gene. Measured from the cysteine to the phenylalanine, the CDR3 is 12 residues long. Only CDR3 DNA remains: 36 bases, in frame from the first base. The donors were roughly 40 Caucasian individuals from Russia, aged roughly 6 to 90 years, who were systemically healthy. About 9.6 milliliters of peripheral blood were collected from each donor into EDTA-treated Vacutainer tubes. PBMCs were isolated by Ficoll-Paque density-gradient centrifugation, with at least 6.5 million obtained per sample. Total RNA was extracted from PBMCs with Trizol reagent, with at least 5.5 micrograms obtained per sample. The percentages of naive CD45RAhigh/CD27high T cells were determined by flow cytometry on a PBMC aliquot from every donor. The library was produced with 5' RACE. A second roughly 6 to 12 cycle PCR used a sample-barcoded 5' primer and a J-beta primer mix. A template-switch 5' adaptor carrying 12 random nucleotides introduced a unique molecular identifier onto each TCR beta cDNA molecule. Each sample yielded at least 2.5 million CDR3-containing paired-end reads. First-strand cDNA was synthesized from all RNA with the Mint cDNA synthesis kit, primed by a TRBC-specific oligonucleotide. Following uracil-DNA glycosylase treatment, a first 18-cycle PCR with universal primers M1SS and BC2_uni_R was performed on all cDNA. Under the source paper's analysis protocol: Each sample was normalized by randomly selecting 1 million high-quality reads, each carrying a distinct molecular identifier. Instead of being binned into consensus sequences, reads that shared molecular identifiers were thrown out. CDR3 identification, clonotype clustering and error correction used MiTCR with a Q25 quality threshold and the strictest error-elimination algorithm. A nonparametric unseen species model with Euler transformation was used to estimate lower-bound total TCR beta diversity. The public reads were quality trimmed at Q25 with fastp and then assembled into clones with MiXCR by TCRdb, keeping productive beta chains. Each entry merges the rows of one CDR3 protein and shows their most common DNA and genes. These V and J calls derive from TCRdb rather than the authors' analysis. The sample table shows around 1,900,000 distinct CDR3 sequences, and roughly two fifths are seen once. The top ten constitute 20% to 25% of the sample.

Broad study findings and their caveats: There was a strong correlation between observed TCR beta diversity and the percentage of naive T cells measured by flow cytometry. Estimates of total diversity from one million sequenced T cells were regarded as lower bounds and underestimates. Compared with the aged group, more naive CD4+ T cells, fewer expanded clones and increased TCR diversity were shown by the long-lived group, suggesting age selection. Because the CMV infection status of the donors was unknown, age-related changes in expanded clonotypes may potentially have been confounded. Since profiling was done on bulk unsorted PBMCs, naive and antigen-experienced compartments could not be conclusively compared. Observed TCR beta diversity per million T cells fell roughly linearly with age, and a significant reduction was already apparent by age around 40.

Sequencing was performed on blood. The TCR comes from a human donor in good health. The chain uses TRBV29-1 and TRBJ1-2; the D region possibly corresponds to TRBD1 (5 bases align). CDR3 protein: CSVEGGAYGYTF. The DNA sequence is as follows: TGCAGCGTTGAAGGAGGGGCCTATGGCTACACCTTC.